The next 26 T cell receptor beta chains were all read from a single sample in a study of T cells after yellow fever vaccination. TCRdb recomputed calls from the 5' RACE reads with MiXCR, one row per CDR3 protein. The data show under 700,000 distinct CDR3 sequences, roughly a sixth seen once. The starting material was PBMCs, obtained about 5 days after the first yellow fever vaccination. The receptors were sampled from a man younger than 30 who received the YFV17D yellow fever vaccine.

This chain links TRBV5-1 with TRBJ2-5, with D tentatively TRBD2 (5 bases). The CDR3 has 14 amino acids. The germline gives CDR1 SGHRS, CDR2 YFSETQ. V gave up 1 base and J gave up 5 bases, with 12 bases separating them. This CDR3 is CASSLYSGDETQYF. For the CDR3, the DNA is TGCGCCAGCAGCTTGTATTCCGGGGATGAGACCCAGTACTTC. Complete variable domain (other parts from reference TRBV5-1 and TRBJ2-5): KAGVTQTPRYLIKTRGQQVTLSCSPISGHRSVSWYQQTPGQGLQFLFEYFSETQRNKGNFPGRFSGRQFSNSRSEMNVSTLELGDSALYLCASSLYSGDETQYFGPGTRLLVL.

In this sample, this clonotype turned up a few times. This sequence joins TRBV25-1 and TRBJ1-6; D is perhaps TRBD1 (5 bases). Germline V gene lookup returns CDR1 MGHDK and CDR2 SYGVNS. There are 15 residues in the CDR3. The V gene lost 2 bases and the J gene lost 7 bases, with 12 bases spanning the gap. Here the CDR3 DNA reads TGTGCCAGCAGTGAAATAGGCAGGGAAAATTCACCCCTCCACTTT. Translation: CASSEIGRENSPLHF. Drawing the rest from reference TRBV25-1 and TRBJ1-6, the complete variable domain is EADIYQTPRYLVIGTGKKITLECSQTMGHDKMYWYQQDPGMELHLIHYSYGVNSTEKGDLSSESTVSRIRTEHFPLTLESARPSHTSQYLCASSEIGRENSPLHFGNGTRLTVT.

This clonotype showed up just a few times. This chain uses TRBV20-1 with TRBJ2-1; D unresolved. There are 14 residues in the CDR3. V was shortened by 2 bases and J by 0 bases, with 8 bases between the two germline ends. Germline V CDR1 and CDR2: DFQATT, SNEGSKA (reference sequence). CDR3 nucleotide sequence: TGCAGTGCTAGAAACCCTAACTCCTACAATGAGCAGTTCTTC. Its protein product is CSARNPNSYNEQFF.

This clonotype was counted ten times or more. The chain recombines TRBV5-1 with TRBJ2-7; D not resolved. Trimming removed 4 bases at V and 7 bases at J, with 9 bases between. The CDR3 runs to 11 residues. Germline V gives CDR1 SGHRS, CDR2 YFSETQ. The CDR3 protein is CASSPLGEQYF. Written as DNA, the CDR3 is TGCGCCAGCAGCCCCCTCGGAGAGCAGTACTTC.

The chain combines TRBV20-1 with TRBJ2-7, with 12 bases aligning to TRBD2. Germline V gene sequence: CDR1 DFQATT, CDR2 SNEGSKA (reference sequence). J was trimmed by 3 bases and V by 6 bases; bases with no gene match: 9. The CDR3 has 15 amino acids. CDR3 coding DNA: TGCAGTGCCCTCCCACTAGCGGGGGGCATCTACGAGCAGTACGTC. Amino acids: CSALPLAGGIYEQYV.

This clonotype occurred a few times. The germline gene is not matched at one end of the junction; a read error may be the cause. The rearrangement links TRBV10-3 to TRBJ2-5; 7 nucleotides align to TRBD2. Germline CDR1 is ENHRY and CDR2 is SYGVKD. This CDR3 region has 13 residues. CDR3 nucleotide sequence: TGTGCCACCAGTAGGGCGGGGGTGGAGACCCAGTACTTC. This encodes CATSRAGVETQYF.

This clonotype has at least ten counts. The rearrangement links TRBV7-2 to TRBJ2-1; TRBD2 agrees at 9 bases. CDR1 SGHTA and CDR2 FQGNSA come from the germline V gene. Germline trimming cut 0 bases from V and 0 bases from J; bases unmatched to any gene: 3. The CDR3 extends over 17 amino acids. CDR3 in amino acids: CASSLAASGASYNEQFF. The DNA of the CDR3 is TGTGCCAGCAGCTTAGCCGCTAGCGGGGCCTCCTACAATGAGCAGTTCTTC.

This clonotype came up many times. V gene TRBV5-1 combines with J gene TRBJ2-2; either TRBD1 or TRBD2 may fit D (5 bases each). The germline V and J ends were trimmed by 3 bases and 4 bases, with 7 bases remaining between them. This CDR3 has 13 amino acids. The V gene's germline CDR1 is SGHRS and CDR2 YFSETQ. The CDR3 here is CASSWDVTGELFF. The CDR3 coding sequence is TGCGCCAGCAGCTGGGACGTCACCGGGGAGCTGTTTTTT.

This clonotype turned up a few times. The J gene is TRBJ1-4, the V gene TRBV25-1, with D unclear. The CDR3 has 12 amino acids. Trimming left V 5 bases short and J 4 bases short, with 5 bases between. CDR1 is MGHDK, CDR2 SYGVNS, per germline. CDR3 nucleotide sequence: TGTGCCAGCAGTCCAAATAATGAAAAACTGTTTTTT. Encoded protein: CASSPNNEKLFF.

In its sample, this clonotype was seen a few times. V usage is TRBV12-3 or TRBV12-4 and J usage is TRBJ2-5; TRBD2 is a possible D gene (7 bases). The CDR3 covers 16 residues. V lost 4 bases and J 5 bases, leaving 20 bases between the germline ends. Here the CDR3 reads CASSSVGAGVYETQYF. Written as DNA, the CDR3 is TGTGCCAGCAGTTCCGTGGGGGCGGGGGTGTACGAGACCCAGTACTTC.

As DNA, the CDR3 is TGTGCCAGCCACCGAAACACTAGCACAGATACGCAGTATTTT. Translating gives CASHRNTSTDTQYF. V gene TRBV18 combines with J gene TRBJ2-3, with unresolved D. The CDR3 has 14 residues. The V end was cut by 8 bases, the J end by 0 bases, with 12 bases between. Germline lookup yields CDR1 KGHSH and CDR2 LQKENI.

In this sample, this clonotype turned up many times. The rearrangement joins TRBV4-3 to TRBJ2-2; the D is unclear. V was cut by 3 bases and J by 2 bases, with 13 bases left in between. The CDR3 is 16 residues long. CDR1 is LGHNA, CDR2 YSLEER, per germline. The CDR3 sequence: CASSHRIGINTGELFF. The CDR3 nucleotides read TGCGCCAGCAGCCACCGAATCGGAATAAACACCGGGGAGCTGTTTTTT.

The chain has TRBV4-1 and TRBJ1-4; D is possibly TRBD1 (6 bases). V gave up 4 bases and J gave up 0 bases, with 12 bases separating them. This CDR3 spans 16 amino acids. Germline V CDR1 and CDR2: MGHRA, YSYEKL. This CDR3 reads CASSPTTGTTNEKLFF. CDR3 sequence (DNA): TGCGCCAGCAGCCCAACTACAGGGACAACTAATGAAAAACTGTTTTTT.

The rearrangement uses TRBV7-3 and TRBJ2-3; 10 positions match TRBD2. Per germline, CDR1 SGHTA and CDR2 FQGTGA. This CDR3 contains 15 residues. Losses at the gene ends were 3 bases for V and 4 bases for J; bases not matched to a gene: 4. The CDR3 coding sequence is TGTGCCAGCAGCTTTAGCGGGGGGTACGCAGATACGCAGTATTTT. Its protein product is CASSFSGGYADTQYF.

The chain has TRBV11-2 and TRBJ2-1, with 8 bases identical to TRBD1. V lost 5 bases and J lost 6; bases outside the gene matches: 18. The germline gives CDR1 SGHAT, CDR2 FQNNGV. There are 18 residues in the CDR3. The CDR3, as DNA: TGTGCCAGCAGCCTCCGGACAGGGTTAGGGCAATCGGGCAATGAGCAGTTCTTC. Translated: CASSLRTGLGQSGNEQFF.

The chain couples TRBV6-6 to TRBJ1-2; the D is unclear. The V gene's germline CDR1 is MNHNY and CDR2 SVGAGI (reference sequence). Trimming removed 2 bases at V and 2 bases at J, with 6 bases between. There are 13 residues in the CDR3. CDR3 nucleotides: TGTGCCAGCAGTTACAATTCAAACTATGGCTACACCTTC. Its protein product is CASSYNSNYGYTF.

This clonotype was counted between two and nine times. The chain is built from TRBV7-2 and TRBJ2-7; D remains unclear. The germline V gene encodes CDR1 SGHTA and CDR2 FQGNSA. The CDR3 spans 13 residues. Deletions cut 3 bases from V and 5 bases from J, with 11 bases between. The CDR3 DNA reads TGTGCCAGCAGCTTCGGGCCCGAGGACGAGCAGTACTTC. Translated, it gives CASSFGPEDEQYF.

This clonotype was seen more than once but under ten times. The J gene is TRBJ1-1, the V gene TRBV7-2, with 7 bases matching TRBD1. Germline trimming cut 5 bases from V and 4 bases from J; bases unmatched to any gene: 7. Germline CDR1 and CDR2: SGHTA and FQGNSA. This CDR3 contains 14 residues. The CDR3 here is CASSPGQVSTEAFF. The CDR3 DNA reads TGTGCCAGCAGCCCCGGACAGGTCTCCACTGAAGCTTTCTTT.

The chain recombines TRBV4-1 with TRBJ2-7; a weak D match, TRBD2 (6 bases). The V gene's germline CDR1 is MGHRA and CDR2 YSYEKL. The CDR3 loop spans 15 amino acids. Trimming shortened V by 4 bases and J by 2 bases, and 15 bases separated the two germline ends. The CDR3 spells CASSPQGGDPYEQYF. The CDR3 bases are TGCGCCAGCAGCCCTCAGGGCGGGGACCCCTACGAGCAGTACTTC.

This chain uses TRBV10-3 with TRBJ2-7; D is uncertain. The V end lost 0 bases, the J end lost 6 bases, and 9 bases lay between the germline ends. CDR1 is ENHRY, CDR2 SYGVKD, per germline. CDR3 length: 13 amino acids. The CDR3 spells CAISESQLGEQYV. DNA for the CDR3: TGTGCCATCAGTGAGTCTCAGTTGGGCGAGCAGTACGTC.

The CDR3 sequence is CASQHTDFGEQYF. The CDR3 DNA reads as TGTGCCAGTCAGCACACCGATTTCGGCGAGCAGTACTTC. J is TRBJ2-7 and V is TRBV9; D remains ambiguous. CDR1 is SGDLS and CDR2 is YYNGEE in the germline V gene. Deletions cut 8 bases from V and 6 bases from J, with 18 bases between. The CDR3 length is 13 residues.

The genes are TRBV11-2 and TRBJ2-1; D possibly matches TRBD1 or TRBD2 (7 bases each). CDR1 and CDR2 from the germline V gene are SGHAT and FQNNGV. The CDR3 is 16 amino acids. The ends were cut back, 7 bases at V and 7 bases at J, with 23 bases in the middle. The CDR3 loop reads CASTNPGGQGGNEQFF. The CDR3 DNA sequence: TGTGCCAGCACCAACCCGGGGGGCCAGGGGGGTAATGAGCAGTTCTTC.

V and J are TRBV28 and TRBJ2-6; D unresolved. Germline V gene data show CDR1 as MDHEN and CDR2 as SYDVKM. This CDR3 contains 16 residues. V dropped 3 bases and J dropped 0 bases, with 9 bases sitting between them. CDR3 protein: CASSFDTISGANVLTF. The CDR3 bases are TGTGCCAGCAGTTTCGACACTATCTCTGGGGCCAACGTCCTGACTTTC.

This chain links TRBV24-1 with TRBJ2-1, with 12 bases lining up with TRBD2. Germline CDR1 reads KGHDR; CDR2 reads SFDVKD. The CDR3 covers 14 residues. Unmatched junction bases numbered 6, after V lost 3 bases and J lost 13 bases. The CDR3 bases are TGTGCCACCAGTGATGCTAGCGGGGGGGAGGGTCAGTTCTTC. Translation: CATSDASGGEGQFF.

This clonotype has more than one count but fewer than ten. This rearrangement joins TRBV29-1 to TRBJ2-7, with 10 bases identical to TRBD1. V was pared by 6 bases and J by 4 bases, with 6 bases of the junction left unmatched. Germline CDR1 SQVTM, CDR2 ANQGSEA. This CDR3 is built from 13 residues. CDR3 coding DNA: TGCAGCGTGGGGACAGGGGTTAGGTACGAGCAGTACTTC. Translation gives CSVGTGVRYEQYF.

This clonotype was detected a few times. The J gene is TRBJ2-5, the V gene TRBV5-1, with 9 bases that match TRBD2. Germline trimming cut 6 bases from V and 2 bases from J; bases unmatched to any gene: 17. The germline gives CDR1 SGHRS, CDR2 YFSETQ. The CDR3 is made up of 18 amino acids. The CDR3: CASTRRLAGKQSQETQYF. For the CDR3, the DNA is TGCGCCAGCACCCGGCGGCTAGCGGGGAAACAATCGCAAGAGACCCAGTACTTC.